This T cell receptor (beta chain) was sequenced for a study of blood T cell repertoires in COVID-19. About the research overall: Both acute and convalescent COVID-19 samples were obtained from the United States, Italy and Spain.

Germline CDR1 reads MNHNS; CDR2 reads SASEGT. The CDR3 loop spans 15 amino acids. Trimming pared 2 bases from V and 7 bases from J, leaving 15 bases between. The protocol was immunoSEQ multiplex PCR, while the TCRdb copy is restricted to in-frame clones and leaves out a portion. Among about 140,000 clones listed, around 86% were seen once. V gene TRBV6-1 combines with J gene TRBJ1-3; D possibly corresponds to TRBD1 (5 bases). The sample was peripheral blood. The receptor's source is a middle-aged man with active COVID-19. CDR3 DNA: TGTGCCAGCAGTGAATTCCTTCAGGGCTCGAACACCATATATTTT. Translation: CASSEFLQGSNTIYF.